This TCR beta chain was sequenced for a study of T cells in Graves' hyperthyroidism and ophthalmopathy. This clonotype was counted ten times or more. TCR beta CDR3 regions were amplified from RNA transcripts. A first-round RT-PCR of the TCR CDR3 used the HTBI primer set. TCRdb re-called the multiplex PCR reads with MiXCR, one entry per CDR3 protein. The sample comprises around 720,000 distinct CDR3 sequences, around a third of which are singletons, and approximately 31% rests with the top ten. The CDR3 contains 13 residues. Trimming took off 6 bases at V and 0 bases at J, with 8 bases between the two ends. CDR1 and CDR2 (germline): MNHEY, SVGAGI.

The sequencing sample was made of blood. The sequence derives from a woman in her forties with Graves' hyperthyroidism. The V and J genes are TRBV6-5 and TRBJ1-1; D not resolved. In DNA, the CDR3 is TGTGCCAGCAGCTCAGTAATGAACACTGAAGCTTTCTTT. Translating gives CASSSVMNTEAFF.